Below are 27 T cell receptor beta chains sequenced from a single sample in a study of spatial heterogeneity in lung cancer. Points from the study as a whole: Tumors with more nonsynonymous mutations had more expanded intratumoral alpha and beta TCRs.

The time point: sample taken at primary tumor resection. These receptors have no identified antigens. TCRdb analysed the 5' RACE reads with MiXCR anew, one entry per CDR3 protein. This sample has 15,000 or so distinct CDR3 sequences, with roughly 4.7% found just once. Sequenced material: lung tumor tissue, taken at surgery. These receptors all come from a female donor with early-stage non-small cell lung cancer.

Points on this clonotype: This beta chain appears as a stray read in a library generated for alpha chains; its size is not informative. V is TRBV20-1 and J is TRBJ2-7; D ambiguous. CDR3 size: 12 residues. V lost 3 bases and J lost 7, with 13 bases in between. Germline V gene sequence: CDR1 DFQATT, CDR2 SNEGSKA (reference sequence). DNA for the CDR3: TGCAGTGCTAGTAAACCACCAGTGGAGCAGTACTTC. As protein: CSASKPPVEQYF.

The sample holds many counts of this clonotype. This beta chain is a stray read from a library made for alpha chains; its abundance is not meaningful. The rearrangement links TRBV28 to TRBJ2-3, with 10 positions matching TRBD2. Germline trimming cut 6 bases from V and 6 bases from J; bases unmatched to any gene: 6. The CDR3 covers 14 residues. CDR1 and CDR2 (germline): MDHEN, SYDVKM. CDR3 loop: CASRDWTSGDTQYF. CDR3 DNA: TGTGCCAGCAGAGATTGGACTAGCGGTGATACGCAGTATTTT.

Sample share makes this clonotype medium-sized. For a library built for alpha chains, this beta chain is a stray read; little rests on its size. The chain links TRBV12-3 or TRBV12-4 to TRBJ1-1; a possible D gene is TRBD1 (5 bases). V was shortened by 5 bases and J by 0 bases, with 16 bases between the two germline ends. The CDR3 extends over 16 amino acids. The CDR3 nucleotides read TGTGCCAGCAGTCGCTTGACGGGACGGCTGAACACTGAAGCTTTCTTT. Protein product: CASSRLTGRLNTEAFF.

This clonotype has at least ten counts. This beta chain slipped into a library made for alpha chains as a stray read, so its size is not meaningful. The chain recombines TRBV29-1 with TRBJ2-3; D not certain. V was clipped by 3 bases and J by 0 bases, with 16 bases between them. CDR3 length: 16 amino acids. The germline CDR1 and CDR2 sequences are SQVTM and ANQGSEA. The CDR3 DNA reads as TGCAGCGTTGATTTCAGGCGTCAAACTAGCACAGATACGCAGTATTTT. It yields the protein CSVDFRRQTSTDTQYF.

This clonotype was found many times. This beta chain came through as a stray read in a library set up for alpha chains, and its size says little. V gene TRBV5-6 combines with J gene TRBJ2-7, with TRBD1 identical over 8 bases. CDR3 length: 15 residues. The germline V gene encodes CDR1 SGHDT and CDR2 YYEEEE. The J segment lost 5 bases and the V segment lost 4 bases, leaving 11 bases of the junction unmatched. DNA for the CDR3: TGTGCCAGCAGCCCCGGGACAGGCATCAAGGACGAGCAGTACTTC. Amino acids: CASSPGTGIKDEQYF.

The table lists this clonotype with a few counts. As an off-target read in a library built for alpha chains, this beta chain has a frequency of little significance. The J gene is TRBJ2-4, the V gene TRBV28; the D gene could be TRBD1 or TRBD2 (5 bases each). The CDR3 extends over 16 amino acids. V lost 6 bases to trimming and J lost 2 bases, with 17 bases between them. Germline-derived CDR1 and CDR2 are MDHEN and SYDVKM. As DNA, the CDR3 is TGTGCCAGCAGCCCAGGGACCTATAGGACCAAAAACATTCAGTACTTC. The encoded protein is CASSPGTYRTKNIQYF. Drawing the rest from reference TRBV28 and TRBJ2-4, the complete variable domain is DVKVTQSSRYLVKRTGEKVFLECVQDMDHENMFWYRQDPGLGLRLIYFSYDVKMKEKGDIPEGYSVSREKKERFSLILESASTNQTSMYLCASSPGTYRTKNIQYFGAGTRLSVL.

In its sample, this clonotype was seen a few times. This beta chain slipped into a library made for alpha chains as a stray read, so its size is not meaningful. The chain recombines TRBV6-1 with TRBJ1-4; unclear D gene. Trimming cost V 5 bases and J 5 bases, with 9 bases left between them. Germline CDR1 reads MNHNS; CDR2 reads SASEGT. The CDR3 has 13 amino acids. The CDR3: CASSLRANEKLFF. Here the CDR3 DNA reads TGTGCCAGCAGTCTAAGGGCGAATGAAAAACTGTTTTTT.

This clonotype was detected many times. Being off target in a library aimed at alpha chains, this beta chain has a size of little meaning. The CDR3 loop reads CASSWDSGEKLFF. CDR3 nucleotides: TGCGCCAGCTCATGGGACAGCGGTGAAAAACTGTTTTTT. V and J are TRBV10-2 and TRBJ1-4, with TRBD1 matching 7 bases. Losses at the gene ends were 8 bases for V and 7 bases for J; bases not matched to a gene: 7. CDR3 length equals 13 residues. Germline CDR1 is WSHSY and CDR2 is SAAADI.

This clonotype is labeled large. A library prepared for alpha chains yielded this beta chain as an off-target read; its size is of little meaning. The chain couples TRBV5-6 to TRBJ2-3; D ambiguous. This CDR3 is built from 12 residues. Germline assignment: CDR1 SGHDT and CDR2 YYEEEE. Between the trimmed V and J ends, which lost 6 bases and 0 bases, there was a span of 5 bases. The chain's CDR3 is CASTQSTDTQYF. The CDR3, as DNA: TGTGCCAGCACACAGAGCACAGATACGCAGTATTTT.

This clonotype counts as medium-sized. The library was prepared for alpha chains; this beta chain is a stray read, so its frequency means little. CDR3 nucleotides: TGTGCCAGCAGTTTTCTGACCCGGGTCGGTGGCTACACCTTC. This codes for CASSFLTRVGGYTF. The chain couples TRBV27 to TRBJ1-2; D remains ambiguous. V was pared by 3 bases and J by 7 bases, with 15 bases between. This CDR3 is 14 amino acids long. Per the germline V gene, CDR1 is MNHEY and CDR2 is SMNVEV (reference sequence).

This clonotype was observed many times. This beta chain represents an off-target read in a library built for alpha chains; its size is of limited meaning. The gene calls are TRBV7-9 and TRBJ1-4; weak D call: TRBD1 (6 bases). V dropped 5 bases and J dropped 3 bases, with 19 bases sitting between them. The germline CDR1 and CDR2 sequences are SEHNR and FQNEAQ (reference sequence). This CDR3 is built from 17 residues. In DNA, the CDR3 is TGTGCCAGCAGCCTTGGGATATCCGGGGGCTCTAATGAAAAACTGTTTTTT. Amino acid sequence: CASSLGISGGSNEKLFF. Based on the CDR3 plus reference TRBV7-9 and TRBJ1-4, the full variable domain is DTGVSQNPRHKITKRGQNVTFRCDPISEHNRLYWYRQTLGQGPEFLTYFQNEAQLEKSRLLSDRFSAERPKGSFSTLEIQRTEQGDSAMYLCASSLGISGGSNEKLFFGSGTQLSVL.

This clonotype came up many times. Little can be read into the size of this beta chain, an off-target read in a library designed for alpha chains. The chain is built from TRBV20-1 and TRBJ2-1; 11 positions agree with TRBD1. Germline assignment: CDR1 DFQATT and CDR2 SNEGSKA (reference sequence). Unmatched junction bases numbered 4, after V lost 1 base and J lost 5 bases. The CDR3 length is 15 residues. The CDR3, as DNA: TGCAGTGCTAGAGCCGGGACAGGGGGGGACAATGAGCAGTTCTTC. Translation gives CSARAGTGGDNEQFF.

By share of the sample, this clonotype is medium-sized. This beta chain came through as a stray read in a library set up for alpha chains, and its size says little. This chain links TRBV24-1 with TRBJ2-1; 8 positions match TRBD1. J was trimmed by 8 bases and V by 6 bases; bases with no gene match: 11. The CDR3 covers 15 residues. Germline values: CDR1 KGHDR, CDR2 SFDVKD. The CDR3 spells CATSTGQGAFDEQFF. CDR3 bases: TGTGCCACCAGTACGGGGCAGGGGGCCTTCGATGAGCAGTTCTTC.

This clonotype has ten or more counts. Because this beta chain is a stray read in a library intended to capture alpha chains, its abundance should not be given much weight. This chain links TRBV20-1 with TRBJ1-2; possible D gene TRBD1, 6 bases. V was trimmed by 0 bases and J by 6 bases, leaving 11 bases between them. CDR3 length: 13 residues. CDR1 is DFQATT and CDR2 is SNEGSKA in the germline V gene (reference sequence). The CDR3 DNA sequence: TGCAGTGCTAGAGACGACAGGTCTGATGGCTACACCTTC. It is translated as CSARDDRSDGYTF.

This clonotype was found many times. This beta chain came through as a stray read in a library set up for alpha chains, and its size says little. The chain is built from TRBV6-2 or TRBV6-3 and TRBJ2-2; 7 nucleotides align to TRBD2. This CDR3 region has 15 residues. Germline loops: CDR1 MNHEY, CDR2 SVGEGT. V lost 6 bases, J lost 1 base, and 5 bases stayed unmatched. In DNA form, the CDR3 reads TGTGCCAGCAGAGCTAGCGGTCGGAACACCGGGGAGCTGTTTTTT. This gives the protein CASRASGRNTGELFF.

A word on this clonotype: As an off-target read in a library built for alpha chains, this beta chain has a frequency of little significance. V and J are TRBV20-1 and TRBJ2-7; D gene uncertain. V gave up 6 bases and J gave up 0 bases, with 18 bases separating them. This CDR3 has 15 residues. From germline, CDR1 is DFQATT and CDR2 SNEGSKA (reference sequence). The CDR3 loop reads CSAQDSKPSSYEQYF. The CDR3 nucleotides are TGCAGTGCCCAAGACTCAAAGCCTAGCTCCTACGAGCAGTACTTC.

This clonotype was found a few times. Because this beta chain is a stray read in a library intended to capture alpha chains, its abundance should not be given much weight. CDR3 sequence reads: CASTMGLPKGTQYF. Here the CDR3 DNA reads TGTGCCAGCACCATGGGACTCCCTAAAGGGACCCAGTACTTC. J is TRBJ2-5 and V is TRBV28; a possible D gene is TRBD2 (6 bases). The CDR3 is 14 residues long. Germline CDR1 is MDHEN and CDR2 is SYDVKM. V was pared by 7 bases and J by 7 bases, with 19 bases between.

This clonotype was counted ten times or more. This beta chain came through as a stray read in a library set up for alpha chains, and its size says little. The chain recombines TRBV5-1 with TRBJ1-1; TRBD1 matches at 7 bases. Germline CDR1 and CDR2: SGHRS and YFSETQ. The CDR3 sequence is 13 residues long. V shed 1 base and J 8 bases; nucleotides not matched to a gene: 5. Here the CDR3 DNA reads TGCGCCAGCAGCTTGTCGACAGGGACGGAAGCTTTCTTT. It is translated as CASSLSTGTEAFF.

This clonotype was detected ten times or more. A library made for alpha chains picked up this beta chain off target, so its size means little. V gene TRBV5-6 combines with J gene TRBJ1-2; 8 nucleotides match TRBD1. J lost 8 bases, V lost 4 bases, and 10 bases had no gene match. The CDR3 has 14 amino acids. Per germline, CDR1 SGHDT and CDR2 YYEEEE. The CDR3 loop reads CASSLGTGAGGYTF. The CDR3 region has the DNA TGTGCCAGCAGCCTGGGGACAGGCGCGGGCGGCTACACCTTC.

The sample holds a few counts of this clonotype. Because this beta chain is a stray read in a library intended to capture alpha chains, its abundance should not be given much weight. V gene TRBV4-3 combines with J gene TRBJ1-1; no definite D call. The CDR3 sequence is 14 residues long. Germline-derived CDR1 and CDR2 are LGHNA and YSLEER. V lost 1 base and J 2 bases, leaving 8 bases between the germline ends. The CDR3 here is CASSQGYANTEAFF. The CDR3, as DNA: TGCGCCAGCAGCCAAGGTTACGCTAACACTGAAGCTTTCTTT.

This clonotype was observed many times. This beta chain slipped into a library made for alpha chains as a stray read, so its size is not meaningful. The chain combines TRBV7-2 with TRBJ1-4; D uncertain. The CDR3 is 15 residues long. The germline V gene encodes CDR1 SGHTA and CDR2 FQGNSA. With 5 bases removed from V and 0 bases from J, the gap between germline ends came to 10 bases. The CDR3 reads CASSLKRATNEKLFF. DNA for the CDR3: TGTGCCAGCAGCCTAAAGAGGGCAACTAATGAAAAACTGTTTTTT. Full variable domain (remainder filled in from reference TRBV7-2 and TRBJ1-4): GAGVSQSPSNKVTEKGKDVELRCDPISGHTALYWYRQSLGQGLEFLIYFQGNSAPDKSGLPSDRFSAERTGGSVSTLTIQRTQQEDSAVYLCASSLKRATNEKLFFGSGTQLSVL.

This clonotype appeared many times. The library was built for alpha chains, so this beta chain is an off-target read and its size means little. This chain uses TRBV29-1 with TRBJ2-2; D is unclear. V was shortened by 1 base and J by 1 base, with 16 bases between the two germline ends. This CDR3 comprises 17 residues. The germline CDR1 and CDR2 sequences are SQVTM and ANQGSEA. The CDR3 DNA reads TGCAGCGTTGAAGGGGTCCTGGACGGCCAGAACACCGGGGAGCTGTTTTTT. This encodes CSVEGVLDGQNTGELFF.

This clonotype showed up many times. This beta chain is an unintended read in a library built for alpha chains; its size means little. The V gene is TRBV7-8, the J gene TRBJ2-6; TRBD1 matches 7 bases. The CDR3 extends over 18 amino acids. V lost 1 base and J lost 0; bases outside the gene matches: 6. Germline values: CDR1 SGHVS, CDR2 FQNEAQ. The CDR3 here is CASSLVVTGRSGANVLTF. CDR3 bases: TGTGCCAGCAGCTTAGTAGTGACAGGGCGCTCTGGGGCCAACGTCCTGACTTTC.

As concerns this clonotype: A library prepared for alpha chains yielded this beta chain as an off-target read; its size is of little meaning. The chain links TRBV27 to TRBJ2-7; D gene unclear. The CDR3 loop spans 12 amino acids. Germline values: CDR1 MNHEY, CDR2 SMNVEV (reference sequence). The V end was cut by 5 bases, the J end by 0 bases, with 5 bases between. CDR3 nucleotide sequence: TGTGCCAGCAGTAGTAACTCCTACGAGCAGTACTTC. It specifies CASSSNSYEQYF.

This clonotype appeared many times. This beta chain is an unintended read in a library built for alpha chains; its size means little. The V call is TRBV10-3, the J call TRBJ1-2; D remains unclear. Trimming took 2 bases from V and 0 from J, leaving 10 bases between them. There are 15 residues in the CDR3. Per the germline V gene, CDR1 is ENHRY and CDR2 is SYGVKD. CDR3 protein: CAISERTVANYGYTF. The CDR3 nucleotides are TGTGCCATCAGTGAGAGAACAGTAGCTAACTATGGCTACACCTTC.

This clonotype was detected ten times or more. This beta chain is a stray read from a library made for alpha chains; its abundance is not meaningful. The chain recombines TRBV7-9 with TRBJ2-5; a possible D gene is TRBD2 (5 bases). V lost 4 bases and J 6 bases, leaving 9 bases between the germline ends. The germline CDR1 and CDR2 sequences are SEHNR and FQNEAQ (reference sequence). The CDR3 has 12 amino acids. The CDR3 region is CASSSSMKTQYF. The CDR3 DNA reads as TGTGCCAGCAGCTCTAGCATGAAGACCCAGTACTTC.

This clonotype occurred many times. Since it is a stray read in a library aimed at alpha chains, this beta chain has a size that is not meaningful. The chain has TRBV7-9 and TRBJ1-2; 10 bases align to TRBD1. This CDR3 region has 16 residues. V gave up 5 bases and J gave up 7 bases; unmatched junction bases: 13. CDR1 is SEHNR, CDR2 FQNEAQ, per germline (reference sequence). In DNA, the CDR3 is TGTGCCAGCAGCCCCCGACCCGGGACAGGGGAGGCTGGCTACACCTTC. Translating it yields CASSPRPGTGEAGYTF.